Listed below are T cell receptor beta chains from one sample, sequenced in a study of OX40 agonist ivuxolimab in advanced cancers. Generated by immunoSEQ multiplex PCR, the TCRdb table keeps only in-frame clones and is missing some. The sample has more than 50,000 clones, about 89% seen once. The sequencing used CD4+ or CD8+ T cells sorted from blood, collected in a trial of the OX40 agonist ivuxolimab. The receptors originated from an adult with an advanced solid tumor such as melanoma, head and neck, liver or kidney cancer. Each CDR3 is given with its conserved first and last residue. The D gene is left open where the match is weak.

J gene: TRBJ1-5
CDR3 length: 20
D gene: NA
V gene: TRBV11-3
CDR3 protein: CASSLEEGGLHIFSNQPQHF
CDR3 DNA: TGTGCCAGCAGCTTAGAGGAGGGTGGGCTTCACATATTTAGCAATCAGCCCCAGCATTTT

J gene: TRBJ2-3
CDR3 length: 15
D gene: NA
V gene: TRBV7-2
CDR3 protein: CASPTRGEGTDTQYF
CDR3 DNA: TGTGCCAGCCCTACCCGGGGTGAGGGCACAGATACGCAGTATTTT

J gene: TRBJ2-2
CDR3 length: 19
D gene: NA
V gene: TRBV4-1
CDR3 protein: CASSQDPGGGAPNTGELFF
CDR3 DNA: TGCGCCAGCAGCCAAGATCCTGGGGGGGGCGCCCCGAACACCGGGGAGCTGTTTTTT

J gene: TRBJ1-1
CDR3 length: 15
D gene: NA
V gene: TRBV5-1
CDR3 protein: CASSTQPTGTTEAFF
CDR3 DNA: TGCGCCAGCAGCACGCAACCCACAGGGACCACTGAAGCTTTCTTT

J gene: TRBJ2-3
CDR3 length: 14
D gene: NA
V gene: TRBV6-5
CDR3 protein: CASSRYLLADTQYF
CDR3 DNA: TGTGCCAGCAGTCGCTATCTGCTTGCAGATACGCAGTATTTT

J gene: TRBJ2-1
CDR3 length: 16
D gene: NA
V gene: TRBV10-1
CDR3 protein: CASSESLEGSYNEQFF
CDR3 DNA: TGCGCCAGCAGTGAGTCGCTCGAAGGGTCCTACAATGAGCAGTTCTTC

J gene: TRBJ1-2
CDR3 length: 14
D gene: NA
V gene: TRBV5-1
CDR3 protein: CASSPPARAAGYTF
CDR3 DNA: TGCGCCAGCAGCCCCCCGGCAAGGGCCGCTGGCTACACCTTC

J gene: TRBJ1-4
CDR3 length: 14
D gene: NA
V gene: TRBV7-6
CDR3 protein: CASSSRTAAEKLFF
CDR3 DNA: TGTGCCAGCAGCTCAAGGACAGCAGCGGAAAAACTGTTTTTT

J gene: TRBJ2-5
CDR3 length: 18
D gene: TRBD2
V gene: TRBV11-2
CDR3 protein: CASSLAPRSASGPAAQYF
CDR3 DNA: TGTGCCAGCAGCTTAGCCCCAAGAAGTGCTAGCGGTCCGGCGGCCCAGTACTTC

J gene: TRBJ1-3
CDR3 length: 14
D gene: NA
V gene: TRBV6-1
CDR3 protein: CASRRDNSGNTIYF
CDR3 DNA: TGTGCCAGCAGGCGGGACAACTCTGGAAACACCATATATTTT

J gene: TRBJ1-1
CDR3 length: 13
D gene: TRBD1
V gene: TRBV2
CDR3 protein: CASSGGGLPEAFF
CDR3 DNA: TGTGCCAGCAGTGGAGGGGGCCTGCCTGAAGCTTTCTTT

J gene: TRBJ2-7
CDR3 length: 16
D gene: TRBD1
V gene: TRBV28
CDR3 protein: CASSSVAGTASYEQYF
CDR3 DNA: TGTGCCAGCAGTTCGGTAGCCGGGACAGCCTCCTACGAGCAGTACTTC

J gene: TRBJ1-1
CDR3 length: 15
D gene: NA
V gene: TRBV28
CDR3 protein: CASSVPGAPSTEAFF
CDR3 DNA: TGTGCCAGCAGTGTACCAGGGGCACCGAGCACTGAAGCTTTCTTT